What follows are 31 T cell receptor beta chains derived from one specimen sequenced in a study of blood T cell repertoires in COVID-19. Sequenced by immunoSEQ multiplex PCR; TCRdb stores in-frame clones only, minus some. In the table there are about 31,000 clones, 70% to 90% of which are singletons. The material sequenced was peripheral blood. The receptors originated from a human donor with active COVID-19. The donor label of this sample is uncertain.

The sample holds a few counts of this clone. The sample contains more than one DNA sequence encoding this CDR3. This sequence joins TRBV3-1 (or the pseudogene TRBV3-2) and TRBJ2-3, with D perhaps matching TRBD2 (5 bases). This CDR3 has 14 amino acids. Trimming took 3 bases from V and 2 from J, leaving 9 bases between them. The germline V gene encodes CDR1 LGHDT and CDR2 YNNKEL (reference sequence). CDR3 protein: CASSQLADTDTQYF. In DNA, the CDR3 is TGTGCCAGCAGCCAGCTAGCCGACACAGATACGCAGTATTTT.

V and J are TRBV2 and TRBJ1-2; D might be TRBD1 (5 bases). The CDR3 consists of 14 residues. V gave up 8 bases and J gave up 7 bases, with 20 bases separating them. Germline-derived CDR1 and CDR2 are SNHLY and FYNNEI. In nucleotides, the CDR3 is TGTGCCAGCCTTTATTTTGACAGTCTCCTTGGCTACACCTTC. It yields the protein CASLYFDSLLGYTF.

V is TRBV3-1 (or the pseudogene TRBV3-2) and J is TRBJ1-2; D is unclear. This CDR3 is 13 amino acids long. V gave up 1 base and J gave up 5 bases, with 8 bases separating them. Germline CDR1 reads LGHDT; CDR2 reads YNNKEL (reference sequence). This CDR3 reads CASSQGALYGYTF. CDR3 in DNA: TGTGCCAGCAGCCAAGGGGCCCTTTATGGCTACACCTTC.

The chain joins TRBV25-1 to TRBJ1-4; the match to TRBD1 covers 7 bases. Germline CDR1 and CDR2: MGHDK and SYGVNS. The CDR3 length is 16 residues. With 6 bases clipped from V and 4 bases from J, the junction kept 11 bases outside the gene matches. In DNA form, the CDR3 reads TGTGCCAGCAGACGGACAGGAGCATCCTTTAATGAAAAACTGTTTTTT. Translated: CASRRTGASFNEKLFF.

V is TRBV2 and J is TRBJ2-5, with 9 bases matching TRBD2. V shed 1 base and J 4 bases; nucleotides not matched to a gene: 4. The CDR3 has 15 amino acids. Germline CDR1 is SNHLY and CDR2 is FYNNEI. CDR3 protein: CASSEGGTSLETQYF. DNA for the CDR3: TGTGCCAGCAGTGAAGGGGGGACTAGCTTAGAGACCCAGTACTTC.

CDR3 in amino acids: CASGRESGTEAFF. Here the CDR3 DNA reads TGTGCTAGTGGAAGGGAATCGGGGACTGAAGCTTTCTTT. The rearrangement uses TRBV12-5 and TRBJ1-1; D remains ambiguous. This CDR3 contains 13 residues. Germline CDR1 and CDR2: LGHNT and FRNRAP. Trimming took 6 bases from V and 5 from J, leaving 13 bases between them.

The chain has TRBV24-1 and TRBJ2-5, with 8 bases that match TRBD1. J gave up 2 bases and V 4 bases, and 5 bases lay outside the gene matches. CDR1 and CDR2 (germline): KGHDR, SFDVKD. The CDR3 contains 15 residues. This CDR3 reads CATSDQRTGQETQYF. The CDR3 bases are TGTGCCACCAGTGACCAGAGGACAGGGCAAGAGACCCAGTACTTC.

CDR3 DNA sequence: TGTGCCAGCAGCCTCCTAGCGGGGGGGCCCACCGGGGAGCTGTTTTTT. Its translation: CASSLLAGGPTGELFF. The genes are TRBV9 and TRBJ2-2, with 12 nucleotides matching TRBD2. Germline loops: CDR1 SGDLS, CDR2 YYNGEE. Trimming took 4 bases from V and 4 from J; bases not matched to a gene: 5. This CDR3 region has 16 residues.

The chain carries TRBV11-2 and TRBJ2-7; 9 nucleotides line up with TRBD1. The CDR3 contains 15 residues. The ends lost 3 bases at V and 4 bases at J; junction bases unmatched: 7. Germline CDR1 reads SGHAT; CDR2 reads FQNNGV. The CDR3: CASSLLTGGGYEQYF. The CDR3 nucleotides are TGTGCCAGCAGCTTGCTAACAGGGGGCGGGTACGAGCAGTACTTC.

The gene calls are TRBV15 and TRBJ1-1; D may be TRBD1 (5 bases). The germline V and J ends were trimmed by 0 bases and 3 bases, with 11 bases remaining between them. The CDR3 contains 15 residues. Germline V gene lookup returns CDR1 LNHNV and CDR2 YYDKDF (reference sequence). The CDR3, as DNA: TGTGCCACCAGCAGAGATCCCGGGACTTACACTGAAGCTTTCTTT. Translated, it gives CATSRDPGTYTEAFF.

The V call is TRBV7-9, the J call TRBJ2-7, with D possibly matching TRBD2 (6 bases). Germline CDR1 reads SEHNR; CDR2 reads FQNEAQ (reference sequence). V was trimmed by 2 bases and J by 5 bases, leaving 16 bases between them. There are 15 residues in the CDR3. The CDR3 loop is CASSLTLGGSHEQYF. CDR3 bases: TGTGCCAGCAGCTTAACTCTAGGAGGGAGCCACGAGCAGTACTTC.

Here the CDR3 DNA reads TGTGCCAGCAGTGTGACGGACAGATATAGCAATCAGCCCCAGCATTTT. This sequence encodes CASSVTDRYSNQPQHF. The genes are TRBV6-2 or TRBV6-3 and TRBJ1-5; D possibly corresponds to TRBD1 (6 bases). The germline gives CDR1 MNHEY, CDR2 SVGEGT. Trimming took 5 bases from V and 0 from J, leaving 14 bases between them. The CDR3 sequence is 16 residues long.

This clone was counted a single time. This rearrangement joins TRBV19 to TRBJ1-5; tentative D call: TRBD1 (5 bases). The CDR3 has 15 amino acids. Germline V gene data show CDR1 as LNHDA and CDR2 as SQIVND (reference sequence). V was clipped by 5 bases and J by 3 bases, with 14 bases between them. CDR3: CASSEQDLTNQPQHF. The CDR3 DNA is TGTGCCAGTAGTGAACAGGACCTAACCAATCAGCCCCAGCATTTT.

This clone appeared a few times. This rearrangement joins TRBV28 to TRBJ2-3; D is ambiguous. The CDR3 sequence is 14 residues long. Germline loops: CDR1 MDHEN, CDR2 SYDVKM. Trimming removed 6 bases from V and 1 base from J, with 11 bases in between. CDR3 protein: CASRERARTDTQYF. In DNA form, the CDR3 reads TGTGCCAGCAGGGAGCGCGCCCGCACAGATACGCAGTATTTT.

The rearrangement links TRBV27 to TRBJ1-4, with 8 nucleotides matching TRBD1. The junction had 5 bases not matched to a gene; V was cut back by 2 bases and J by 9 bases. Germline CDR1 reads MNHEY; CDR2 reads SMNVEV (reference sequence). The CDR3 is 14 residues long. The CDR3 reads CASSLGQGFKKLFF. The CDR3 nucleotides are TGTGCCAGCAGTTTAGGACAGGGTTTTAAAAAACTGTTTTTT.

The chain carries TRBV4-3 and TRBJ2-5, with D perhaps TRBD1 (6 bases). Trimming took off 0 bases at V and 2 bases at J, with 10 bases between the two ends. This CDR3 is built from 15 residues. Germline V gene sequence: CDR1 LGHNA, CDR2 YSLEER. CDR3 DNA: TGCGCCAGCAGCCAAGATCATGGACAGCAAGAGACCCAGTACTTC. Translated: CASSQDHGQQETQYF.

The chain combines TRBV9 with TRBJ1-3, with 8 bases lining up with TRBD1. Germline V CDR1 and CDR2: SGDLS, YYNGEE. Unmatched junction bases numbered 5, after V lost 3 bases and J lost 0 bases. The CDR3 covers 16 residues. CDR3 in amino acids: CASSGPTGDSGNTIYF. CDR3 in DNA: TGTGCCAGCAGCGGCCCGACAGGGGACTCTGGAAACACCATATATTTT.

In this sample, this clone turned up once. The V gene is TRBV28, the J gene TRBJ2-7; 7 bases are a match to TRBD1. In germline, CDR1 is MDHEN, CDR2 SYDVKM. The CDR3 length is 13 residues. V shed 5 bases, J shed 2 bases, and the junction held 3 bases outside the gene matches. The CDR3 nucleotides read TGTGCCAGCAGTCGACAGGGAGCCTACGAGCAGTACTTC. It specifies CASSRQGAYEQYF.

This chain uses TRBV7-6 with TRBJ2-1, with 8 nucleotides matching TRBD2. There are 14 residues in the CDR3. V gave up 6 bases and J gave up 3 bases; unmatched junction bases: 4. The germline CDR1 and CDR2 sequences are SGHVS and FNYEAQ. The CDR3: CASSSAGGYNEQFF. The CDR3 DNA sequence: TGTGCCAGCAGTTCGGCGGGGGGCTACAATGAGCAGTTCTTC.

This chain connects TRBV5-1 to TRBJ2-1, with 12 bases aligning to TRBD2. The V gene's germline CDR1 is SGHRS and CDR2 YFSETQ. The trim removed 7 bases at V and 4 bases at J, leaving 3 bases unmatched. The CDR3 runs 14 residues. The CDR3 DNA is TGCGCCAGCCGACTAGCGGGGGAGTACAATGAGCAGTTCTTC. It codes for CASRLAGEYNEQFF.

The V call is TRBV7-8, the J call TRBJ2-3; TRBD2 matches 10 bases. CDR1 SGHVS and CDR2 FQNEAQ come from the germline V gene. The length of the CDR3 is 15 residues. The J segment lost 6 bases and the V segment lost 2 bases, leaving 5 bases of the junction unmatched. CDR3 loop: CASSLFVAGGDTQYF. DNA of the CDR3: TGTGCCAGCAGCTTATTTGTAGCGGGAGGCGATACGCAGTATTTT.

This clone turned up a few times. This rearrangement joins TRBV11-3 to TRBJ2-3, with 9 bases fitting TRBD2. This CDR3 spans 16 amino acids. Germline CDR1 SGHNT, CDR2 YENEEA. J was trimmed by 3 bases and V by 5 bases; bases with no gene match: 9. CDR3: CASSPRSGRGTDTQYF. The CDR3 nucleotides are TGTGCCAGCAGCCCCCGTAGCGGGAGAGGTACAGATACGCAGTATTTT. The variable domain in full, completed from reference TRBV11-3 and TRBJ2-3, reads EAGVVQSPRYKIIEKKQPVAFWCNPISGHNTLYWYLQNLGQGPELLIRYENEEAVDDSQLPKDRFSAERLKGVDSTLKIQPAELGDSAVYLCASSPRSGRGTDTQYFGPGTRLTVL.

The V gene is TRBV27, the J gene TRBJ1-5, with TRBD1 matching 8 bases. The V and J ends lost 3 bases and 0 bases, in that order; junction bases with no gene match: 16. The CDR3 is 20 amino acids. Germline V gene sequence: CDR1 MNHEY, CDR2 SMNVEV (reference sequence). This chain's CDR3 is CASSFPGQGSPLCSNQPQHF. The DNA of the CDR3 is TGTGCCAGCAGTTTTCCCGGACAGGGTTCACCACTGTGTAGCAATCAGCCCCAGCATTTT.

The chain has TRBV28 and TRBJ2-3; 7 bases are shared with TRBD1. With V trimmed by 7 bases and J by 5 bases, 9 bases remained unmatched. CDR1 is MDHEN and CDR2 is SYDVKM in the germline V gene. CDR3 length: 14 residues. CDR3 sequence reads: CASTSTGWKDTQYF. The CDR3 nucleotides read TGTGCCAGCACTTCGACAGGGTGGAAAGATACGCAGTATTTT.

This sequence joins TRBV3-1 (or the pseudogene TRBV3-2) and TRBJ2-7; D not resolved. The CDR3 totals 13 residues. The V gene's germline CDR1 is LGHDT and CDR2 YNNKEL (reference sequence). V was clipped by 1 base and J by 2 bases, with 6 bases between them. The CDR3 protein is CASSQGEAYEQYF. In DNA form, the CDR3 reads TGTGCCAGCAGCCAAGGAGAGGCCTACGAGCAGTACTTC.

CDR3 loop: CASSRGGPYEQYF. CDR3 in DNA: TGTGCCAGCAGCCGGGGGGGTCCCTACGAGCAGTACTTC. The chain couples TRBV28 to TRBJ2-7, with 8 bases aligning to TRBD2. The CDR3 covers 13 residues. The junction had 3 bases not matched to a gene; V was cut back by 6 bases and J by 2 bases. Germline values: CDR1 MDHEN, CDR2 SYDVKM. Using reference TRBV28 and TRBJ2-7 for the parts outside the CDR3, the full variable domain is DVKVTQSSRYLVKRTGEKVFLECVQDMDHENMFWYRQDPGLGLRLIYFSYDVKMKEKGDIPEGYSVSREKKERFSLILESASTNQTSMYLCASSRGGPYEQYFGPGTRLTVT.

This chain links TRBV6-1 with TRBJ2-1, with 12 bases that match TRBD2. The CDR3 runs 19 residues. Per germline, CDR1 MNHNS and CDR2 SASEGT. V dropped 4 bases and J dropped 1; count of bases not matched to a gene: 11. CDR3 residues: CASSGIRLAGERSYNEQFF. The CDR3 DNA sequence: TGTGCCAGCAGTGGCATCCGACTAGCGGGAGAAAGGTCCTACAATGAGCAGTTCTTC.

The V and J genes are TRBV7-9 and TRBJ1-6; possibly TRBD1 for D (5 bases). This CDR3 contains 15 residues. V was trimmed by 4 bases and J by 6 bases, leaving 13 bases between them. The germline V gene encodes CDR1 SEHNR and CDR2 FQNEAQ (reference sequence). CDR3 residues: CASSSFRGPNSPLHF. CDR3 bases: TGTGCCAGCAGCTCATTTAGGGGCCCTAATTCACCCCTCCACTTT.

This clone was seen only once. The chain is built from TRBV11-3 and TRBJ2-7, with D maybe TRBD2 (6 bases). CDR1 is SGHNT and CDR2 is YENEEA in the germline V gene. This CDR3 is 16 amino acids long. Trimming removed 2 bases at V and 2 bases at J, with 16 bases between. CDR3 sequence (DNA): TGTGCCAGCAGCTTAACTTACGGGGGAGCCCCCTACGAGCAGTACTTC. Its translation is CASSLTYGGAPYEQYF.

J is TRBJ1-6 and V is TRBV5-4, with 12 bases identical to TRBD1. Trimming took 1 base from V and 8 from J; bases not matched to a gene: 4. There are 16 residues in the CDR3. In germline, CDR1 is SGHNT, CDR2 YYREEE (reference sequence). CDR3 sequence reads: CASSLPGQGAHSPLHF. The CDR3 coding sequence is TGTGCCAGCAGCTTGCCGGGACAGGGGGCCCATTCACCCCTCCACTTT.

The chain carries TRBV15 and TRBJ1-2; possibly TRBD1 for D (5 bases). The CDR3 loop spans 16 amino acids. V was trimmed by 0 bases and J by 4 bases, leaving 15 bases between them. The V gene's germline CDR1 is LNHNV and CDR2 YYDKDF (reference sequence). CDR3 region: CATSRDRGGRSYGYTF. In DNA form, the CDR3 reads TGTGCCACCAGCAGAGATAGGGGTGGGCGGTCCTATGGCTACACCTTC.